The TCR beta chain under discussion was sequenced for a study of blood T cell repertoires in COVID-19. Overall study: From T cells, B-cell-depleted T cells, or PBMCs came the material, which was cDNA or gDNA.

The data were produced by immunoSEQ multiplex PCR, yet TCRdb's version contains in-frame clones alone and is incomplete. The sample gives about half a million clones, approximately 85% of which show up once; under 4% is in the top ten. This TCR came from a human donor in a cohort sampled during active COVID-19. Sequences were obtained from peripheral blood.

The CDR3 DNA reads as TGTGCCAGCAGCGTCGACAGGGTAGGGACTGAAGCTTTCTTT. Its translation is CASSVDRVGTEAFF. The V gene is TRBV6-5, the J gene TRBJ1-1; 7 nucleotides match TRBD1. V lost 6 bases to trimming and J lost 5 bases; unmatched junction nucleotides: 9. Germline CDR1 and CDR2: MNHEY and SVGAGI. This CDR3 region has 14 residues.